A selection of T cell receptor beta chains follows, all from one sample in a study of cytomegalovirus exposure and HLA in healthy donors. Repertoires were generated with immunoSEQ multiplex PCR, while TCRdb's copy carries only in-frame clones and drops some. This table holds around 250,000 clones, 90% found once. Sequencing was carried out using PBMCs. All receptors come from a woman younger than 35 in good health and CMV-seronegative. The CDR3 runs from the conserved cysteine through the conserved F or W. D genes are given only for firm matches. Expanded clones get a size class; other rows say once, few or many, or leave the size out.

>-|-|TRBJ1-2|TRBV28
TGTGCCACCCCAGGGAATCCGGCTAACTATGGCTACACCTTC
CATPGNPANYGYTF
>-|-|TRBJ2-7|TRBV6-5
TGTGCCAGCAGTTACTCGTATATCTACGAGCAGTACTTC
CASSYSYIYEQYF
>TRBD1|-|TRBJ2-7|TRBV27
TGTGCCAGCAGTTTATGGACAGGGGATATCTACGAGCAGTACTTC
CASSLWTGDIYEQYF
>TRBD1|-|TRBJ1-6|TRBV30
TGTGCCTGGAGCGCCGGGACAGGGACACCCCTCCACTTT
CAWSAGTGTPLHF
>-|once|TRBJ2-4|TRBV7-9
TGTGCCAGCAGCTTCATCAGGGGAGTGGATGACAAAAACATTCAGTACTTC
CASSFIRGVDDKNIQYF
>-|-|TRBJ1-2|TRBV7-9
TGTGCCAGCAGCTTAGCTGGAGAGGGTAGATCTCGTCGCACCTTC
CASSLAGEGRSRRTF
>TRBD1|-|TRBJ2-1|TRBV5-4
TGTGCCAGCAGCGCAACCGGGACAGGCTACAATGAGCAGTTCTTC
CASSATGTGYNEQFF
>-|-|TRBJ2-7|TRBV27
TGTGCCAGCTGGGCCGAGGGTGTCCCCTACGAGCAGTACTTC
CASWAEGVPYEQYF
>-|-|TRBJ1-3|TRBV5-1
TGCGCCAGCAGCTTGGACGGGGGGTTAAGCGGAAACACCATATATTTT
CASSLDGGLSGNTIYF
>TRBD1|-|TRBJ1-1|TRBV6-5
TGTGCCAGCAGTGCAGGGGGCTATGAAGCTTTCTTT
CASSAGGYEAFF
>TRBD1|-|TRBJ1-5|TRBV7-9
TGTGCCAGCAGCGGGACAGCGGGGGGCAATCAGCCCCAGCATTTT
CASSGTAGGNQPQHF
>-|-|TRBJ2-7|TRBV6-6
TGTGCCAGCAGTTACGGGGCGGAATCCTACGAGCAGTACTTC
CASSYGAESYEQYF
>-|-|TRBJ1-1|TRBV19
TGTGCCAGTAGTTTCCGGACAGTTGTGGCTGAAGCTTTCTTT
CASSFRTVVAEAFF
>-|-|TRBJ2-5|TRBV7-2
TGTGCCAGCAGCTTAGACTCGGCTAGAAGAGAGACCCAGTACTTC
CASSLDSARRETQYF
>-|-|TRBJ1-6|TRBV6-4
TGTGCCAGCAGTGACTCGGAGAATTCACCCCTCCACTTT
CASSDSENSPLHF
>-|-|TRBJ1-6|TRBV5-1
TGCGCCAGCAGCTTTTCAACAGGGTCACCCCTCCACTTT
CASSFSTGSPLHF
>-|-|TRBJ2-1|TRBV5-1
TGCGCCAGCAGCTTGTTGGCGGGGGCAAGCTCCTACAATGAGCAGTTCTTC
CASSLLAGASSYNEQFF
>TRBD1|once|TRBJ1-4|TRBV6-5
TGTGCCAGCAGTTCTACAGGGGGTCTTGGGGAAAAACTGTTTTTT
CASSSTGGLGEKLFF
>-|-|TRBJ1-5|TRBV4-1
TGCGCCAGCAGCCAGGGGCAGGCAGGCAATCAGCCCCAGCATTTT
CASSQGQAGNQPQHF
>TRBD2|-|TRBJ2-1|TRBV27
TGTGCCAGCAAACGGACTAGCGGGGACAATTACAATGAGCAGTTCTTC
CASKRTSGDNYNEQFF
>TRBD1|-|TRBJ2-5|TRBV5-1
TGCGCCAGCAGCCTGGACAGGGTACGAGAGACCCAGTACTTC
CASSLDRVRETQYF
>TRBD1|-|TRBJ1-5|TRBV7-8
TGTGCCAGCAGCGGAAAGGGACAGCGATATAGCAATCAGCCCCAGCATTTT
CASSGKGQRYSNQPQHF
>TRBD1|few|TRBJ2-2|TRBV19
TGTGCCAGTACCATAGGGGACAGGGTGAACACCGGGGAGCTGTTTTTT
CASTIGDRVNTGELFF
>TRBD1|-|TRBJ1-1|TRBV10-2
TGCGCCAGCAGGACAGGGACTGAAGCTTTCTTT
CASRTGTEAFF
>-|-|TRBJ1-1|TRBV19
TGTGCCAGTAGTATAGTCCCGTATACTGAAGCTTTCTTT
CASSIVPYTEAFF
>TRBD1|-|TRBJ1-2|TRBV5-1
TGCGCCAGCAGCGGGACCGGGACAGGGGGCGGATTGACCTTC
CASSGTGTGGGLTF
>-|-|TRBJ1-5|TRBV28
TGTGCCAGCAGTTTAGAGGGGGTCTATCAGCCCCAGCATTTT
CASSLEGVYQPQHF
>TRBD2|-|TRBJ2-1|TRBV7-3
TGTGCCAGCACCATTAGCGGGGGCCAAGGGAATGAGCAGTTCTTC
CASTISGGQGNEQFF
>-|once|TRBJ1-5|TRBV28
TGTGCCAGCAGTCCCCCCGGGTTCAATCAGCCCCAGCATTTT
CASSPPGFNQPQHF
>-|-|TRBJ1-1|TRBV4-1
TGCGCCAGCAGCCAAGCTGGAGGATTCACTGAAGCTTTCTTT
CASSQAGGFTEAFF
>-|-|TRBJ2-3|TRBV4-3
TGCGCCAGCAGCCAAGATACCACTAGCCCAGATACGCAGTATTTT
CASSQDTTSPDTQYF
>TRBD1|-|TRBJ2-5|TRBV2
TGTGCCAGCAGTAACCCTCGGACAGGGGATCAAGAGACCCAGTACTTC
CASSNPRTGDQETQYF
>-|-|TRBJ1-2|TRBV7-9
TGTGCCAGCAGCCCCCGCAAGGGGCCTAACTATGGCTACACCTTC
CASSPRKGPNYGYTF
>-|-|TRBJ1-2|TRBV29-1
TGCAGCGTGCCGATCGGGGGGGGCGGTAACTATGGCTACACCTTC
CSVPIGGGGNYGYTF